This T cell receptor beta chain was sequenced for a study of vaccination effects on CD4 cells after COVID-19. Study-wide context: All study participants received two doses of BNT162b2 or mRNA-1273 vaccine. Both of the two convalescent patients gave a sample, one 16 days and one a week before vaccination.

Antigen-specific CD4+ T cells expanded by the ViraFEST assay with viral peptide pools were then sequenced. On day 10 of culture, CD4+ T cells were separated out. This person's SARS-CoV-2 infection, confirmed by PCR, occurred between March and December 2020. Both day 3 and day 7 saw half the medium replaced with IL-2 medium. Comment on this clone: The antigen remains undetermined.

Clones were read by immunoSEQ multiplex PCR, and TCRdb kept only the in-frame ones, dropping some. This repertoire shows 42,000 or so clones, approximately 81% found once; its top ten account for approximately 28%. The sequencing here drew on CD4+ T cells from PBMCs cultured with a peptide pool, taken before COVID-19 vaccination. This receptor was taken from a human donor who had a prior SARS-CoV-2 infection.

CDR3 DNA: TGTGCCAGCAGCCCCTTAGCGGGAGACACCTACGAGCAGTACTTC. It yields the protein CASSPLAGDTYEQYF. The chain carries TRBV7-8 and TRBJ2-7; 9 nucleotides line up with TRBD2. This CDR3 region has 15 residues. With V trimmed by 5 bases and J by 2 bases, 7 bases remained unmatched. The germline CDR1 and CDR2 sequences are SGHVS and FQNEAQ. The full variable domain, completed using reference TRBV7-8 and TRBJ2-7, is GAGVSQSPRYKVAKRGQDVALRCDPISGHVSLFWYQQALGQGPEFLTYFQNEAQLDKSGLPSDRFFAERPEGSVSTLKIQRTQQEDSAVYLCASSPLAGDTYEQYFGPGTRLTVT.